This T cell receptor (beta chain) was identified in a study of T cells in localized non-small cell lung cancer. Findings and limits, study-wide: There were a median around 60 of the top 100 tumor clones appearing in adjacent lung. Exceeding tumor, uninvolved adjacent lung had the highest T cell clonality. A higher density of T cells in blood coincided with extended overall survival.

This CDR3 region has 15 residues. Germline loops: CDR1 SGHNT, CDR2 YENEEA. V shed 4 bases and J shed 5 bases, with 14 bases lying between them. A note on this clone: The target antigen is unknown.

Libraries were prepared by immunoSEQ multiplex PCR; TCRdb keeps only in-frame clonotypes and omits some of them. Of around 29,000 clones listed, less than 95% are singletons. The V gene is TRBV11-3, the J gene TRBJ2-2; TRBD1 or TRBD2 may be the D gene (6 bases each). This specimen consisted of peripheral blood, obtained before any cancer treatment. The TCR comes from a woman aged 35 to 75 with stage I lung adenocarcinoma. In DNA form, the CDR3 reads TGTGCCAGCAGCTACCGCTCGGGGGCTACCGGGGAGCTGTTTTTT. Translating it yields CASSYRSGATGELFF.